The clone carrying this TCR beta chain appeared many times. Its specificity is not known. The data are from a study of T-cell memory formation after mild COVID-19. Regarding the study as a whole: Second-wave clones reaching peak frequency on day 37 lacked confirmed SARS-CoV-2 specificity.

With constant-segment primers, 5'RACE yielded cDNA libraries of TCR alpha and TCR beta that carried sample barcodes and UMIs. TCRdb used MiXCR to reprocess the 5' RACE reads, holding one entry per CDR3 protein. The sample includes around 300,000 distinct CDR3 sequences, around 8% of them seen just once. This CDR3 spans 13 amino acids. Trimming shortened V by 0 bases and J by 4 bases, and 6 bases separated the two germline ends. Per the germline V gene, CDR1 is KGHSH and CDR2 is LQKENI. The sequenced sample consisted of PBMCs or a T cell subset sorted from them (not recorded which). The sequence was obtained from a young man who had mild COVID-19 (a few samples of this study predate the infection). Cell type and time point are not known. The gene calls are TRBV18 and TRBJ2-5; D not resolved. CDR3 nucleotides: TGTGCCAGCTCACCACCATCATCAGAGACCCAGTACTTC. It specifies CASSPPSSETQYF.